The 10 T cell receptor beta chains below come from one sample, sequenced in a study of CD8+ T cells in alopecia areata. It was cDNA, reverse transcribed from extracted RNA, that served as the sequencing template. Sequencing used immunoSEQ multiplex PCR; TCRdb keeps in-frame clones, though not all of them. The data show about 74,000 clones, with over 25% seen just once and 14% to 15% held by the top ten. Described treatment: oral pan-JAK inhibitor, 5-10 mg twice daily. This material consisted of CD8+ T cells sorted from blood, taken at week 4, from a patient treated with tofacitinib. These receptors originate from a human donor with alopecia areata.

This clone was picked up a small number of times. The chain recombines TRBV29-1 with TRBJ1-2; no clear D gene. With 4 bases removed from V and 8 bases from J, the gap between germline ends came to 11 bases. The germline V gene has CDR1 SQVTM and CDR2 ANQGSEA. This CDR3 region has 11 residues. CDR3 region: CSVVYRGGYTF. CDR3 nucleotides: TGCAGCGTTGTCTACAGAGGGGGCTACACCTTC.

The genes are TRBV13 and TRBJ2-7, with 8 bases matching TRBD2. Per germline, CDR1 PRHDT and CDR2 FYEKMQ (reference sequence). The V and J ends lost 3 bases and 5 bases, in that order; junction bases with no gene match: 3. CDR3 length equals 13 residues. CDR3 residues: CASSLRGAHEQYF. The CDR3 DNA is TGTGCCAGCAGCTTGCGGGGGGCGCACGAGCAGTACTTC.

The sample holds a few counts of this clone. The V call is TRBV13, the J call TRBJ2-7; D might be TRBD2 (6 bases). V lost 0 bases and J 5 bases, leaving 8 bases between the germline ends. The CDR3 is 13 residues long. The V gene's germline CDR1 is PRHDT and CDR2 FYEKMQ (reference sequence). CDR3 protein: CASSLGSGDEQYF. Written as DNA, the CDR3 is TGTGCCAGCAGCTTAGGGTCGGGGGACGAGCAGTACTTC.

This sequence joins TRBV29-1 and TRBJ1-5; D not resolved. Germline CDR1 is SQVTM and CDR2 is ANQGSEA. This CDR3 spans 14 amino acids. Trimming cost V 5 bases and J 0 bases, with 11 bases left between them. In nucleotides, the CDR3 is TGCAGCGTTAGTAGTTCGGGTAGCAATCAGCCCCAGCATTTT. This codes for CSVSSSGSNQPQHF.

This clone has a count of ten or more. This chain links TRBV6-4 with TRBJ2-5; unclear D gene. Deletions cut 3 bases from V and 3 bases from J, with 11 bases between. The V gene's germline CDR1 is MRHNA and CDR2 SNTAGT. There are 14 residues in the CDR3. CDR3 region: CASSDRPQEETQYF. The DNA for the CDR3 is TGTGCCAGCAGTGATCGGCCCCAGGAAGAGACCCAGTACTTC.

The genes are TRBV7-2 and TRBJ1-2, with TRBD1 matching over 8 bases. This CDR3 is built from 15 residues. Germline V lookup: CDR1 SGHTA, CDR2 FQGNSA. J was trimmed by 8 bases and V by 5 bases; bases with no gene match: 13. The CDR3 nucleotides are TGTGCCAGCAGCATTTCCGACAGGGGAGGAGACGGCTACACCTTC. Translated: CASSISDRGGDGYTF.

The chain has TRBV7-6 and TRBJ2-1, with D perhaps being TRBD1 or TRBD2 (5 bases each). Per germline, CDR1 SGHVS and CDR2 FNYEAQ. CDR3 size: 16 residues. Trimming removed 4 bases at V and 7 bases at J, with 20 bases between. The DNA of the CDR3 is TGTGCCAGCAGCTCGGGACGGACGGACGGTTGGAATGAGCAGTTCTTC. Its protein is CASSSGRTDGWNEQFF.

This clone was observed at least ten times. The CDR3 region is CASSSGLSSYEQYF. In DNA, the CDR3 is TGTGCCAGTAGTTCGGGACTGTCATCCTACGAGCAGTACTTC. The chain joins TRBV19 to TRBJ2-7; perhaps TRBD2 as D (6 bases). The CDR3 totals 14 residues. The V end was cut by 5 bases, the J end by 1 base, with 12 bases between. Germline CDR1 LNHDA, CDR2 SQIVND (reference sequence).

The J gene is TRBJ2-2, the V gene TRBV13; 7 nucleotides match TRBD1. The ends lost 4 bases at V and 2 bases at J; junction bases unmatched: 10. Germline loops: CDR1 PRHDT, CDR2 FYEKMQ (reference sequence). The CDR3 totals 17 residues. The CDR3 sequence is CASSSWDSRFNTGELFF. In nucleotides, the CDR3 is TGTGCCAGCAGCTCCTGGGACAGCCGATTCAACACCGGGGAGCTGTTTTTT.

The rearrangement uses TRBV27 and TRBJ1-5; the D is unclear. CDR1 and CDR2 from the germline V gene are MNHEY and SMNVEV (reference sequence). The CDR3 length is 15 residues. Trimming took off 2 bases at V and 3 bases at J, with 11 bases between the two ends. CDR3 nucleotides: TGTGCCAGCAGTTTAAGAGGTCGGATCAATCAGCCCCAGCATTTT. The encoded protein is CASSLRGRINQPQHF.